The T cell receptor (beta chain) described here comes from a study of blood T cell repertoires in COVID-19. Whole-study context: From the United States, Italy and Spain came samples of acute and convalescent COVID-19.

TCRdb's table, derived via immunoSEQ multiplex PCR, lists solely in-frame clones and lacks some. The sample records about 190,000 clones, over 75% being singletons. Only a few counts were recorded for this clone. Germline assignment: CDR1 LGHNA and CDR2 YNFKEQ. This CDR3 has 17 residues. V gave up 4 bases and J gave up 7 bases; unmatched junction bases: 6. V is TRBV4-2 and J is TRBJ2-2; TRBD2 matches at 16 bases. The sample comprised peripheral blood. This sequence originates from a woman of 80 years or more with active or convalescent COVID-19. CDR3 sequence (DNA): TGTGCCAGCAGCCCGGGACTAGCGGGGGGGCTTGGCGGGGAGCTGTTTTTT. This encodes CASSPGLAGGLGGELFF.